The clone carrying this TCR beta chain was counted between two and nine times. Some clones are missing from TCRdb's copy, which holds only in-frame ones; the method was immunoSEQ multiplex PCR. This table holds 95,000 to 150,000 clones, approximately 88% found once. This record belongs to a study of T cell responses to AZD1222 COVID-19 vaccine. CDR1 SGHRS and CDR2 YFSETQ come from the germline V gene. The CDR3 spans 14 residues. V shed 4 bases and J shed 1 base, with 11 bases lying between them. The clonotype was recovered from an adult in good health. This material consisted of peripheral blood, taken on day 0 of AZD1222 vaccination. The chain combines TRBV5-1 with TRBJ1-1; no clear D. The CDR3: CASSLQPGNTEAFF. The CDR3 DNA reads TGCGCCAGCAGCCTACAACCGGGGAACACTGAAGCTTTCTTT. Complete variable domain (other parts from reference TRBV5-1 and TRBJ1-1): KAGVTQTPRYLIKTRGQQVTLSCSPISGHRSVSWYQQTPGQGLQFLFEYFSETQRNKGNFPGRFSGRQFSNSRSEMNVSTLELGDSALYLCASSLQPGNTEAFFGQGTRLTVV.